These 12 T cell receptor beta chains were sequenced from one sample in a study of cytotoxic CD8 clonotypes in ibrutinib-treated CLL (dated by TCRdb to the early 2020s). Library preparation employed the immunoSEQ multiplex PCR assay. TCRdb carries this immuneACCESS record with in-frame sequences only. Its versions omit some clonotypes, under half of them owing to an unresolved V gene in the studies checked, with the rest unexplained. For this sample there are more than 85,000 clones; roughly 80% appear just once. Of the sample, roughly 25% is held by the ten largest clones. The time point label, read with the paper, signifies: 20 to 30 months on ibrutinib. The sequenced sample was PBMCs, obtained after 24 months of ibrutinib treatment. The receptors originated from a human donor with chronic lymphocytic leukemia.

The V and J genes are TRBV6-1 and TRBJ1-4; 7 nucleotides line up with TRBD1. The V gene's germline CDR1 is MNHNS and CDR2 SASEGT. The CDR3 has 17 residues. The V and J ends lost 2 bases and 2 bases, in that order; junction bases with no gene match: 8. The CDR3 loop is CASSETLTGYTNEKLFF. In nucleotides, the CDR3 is TGTGCCAGCAGTGAAACACTGACAGGGTACACTAATGAAAAACTGTTTTTT.

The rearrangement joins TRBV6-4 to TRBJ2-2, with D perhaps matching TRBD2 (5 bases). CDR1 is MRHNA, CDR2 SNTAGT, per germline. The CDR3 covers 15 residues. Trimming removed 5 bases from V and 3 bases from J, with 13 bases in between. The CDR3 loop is CASSRSSVDTGELFF. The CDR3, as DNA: TGTGCCAGCAGTAGAAGTAGCGTTGACACCGGGGAGCTGTTTTTT.

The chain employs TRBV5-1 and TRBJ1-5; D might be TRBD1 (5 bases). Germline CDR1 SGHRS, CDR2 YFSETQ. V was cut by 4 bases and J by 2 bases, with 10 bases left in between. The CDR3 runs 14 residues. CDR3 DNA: TGCGCCAGCAGCCAGGGAGGGGGCAATCAGCCCCAGCATTTT. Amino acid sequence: CASSQGGGNQPQHF.

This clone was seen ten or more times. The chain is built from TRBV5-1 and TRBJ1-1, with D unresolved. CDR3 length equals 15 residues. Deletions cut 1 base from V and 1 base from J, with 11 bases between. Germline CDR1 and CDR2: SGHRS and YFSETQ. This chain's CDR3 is CASSLLGSSNTEAFF. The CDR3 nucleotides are TGCGCCAGCAGCTTGCTCGGGAGTTCGAACACTGAAGCTTTCTTT.

The CDR3 spells CASAKAWGLNTGELFF. The CDR3 coding sequence is TGTGCCAGCGCCAAAGCGTGGGGGCTGAACACCGGGGAGCTGTTTTTT. The V call is TRBV28, the J call TRBJ2-2; D is possibly TRBD1 (6 bases). The CDR3 has 16 amino acids. Trimming left V 8 bases short and J 1 base short, with 17 bases between. The V gene's germline CDR1 is MDHEN and CDR2 SYDVKM.

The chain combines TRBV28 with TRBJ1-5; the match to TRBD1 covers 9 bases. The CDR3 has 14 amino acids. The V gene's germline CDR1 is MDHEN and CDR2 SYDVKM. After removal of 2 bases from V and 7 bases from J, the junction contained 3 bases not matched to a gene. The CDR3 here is CASSLGQGLQPQHF. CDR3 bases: TGTGCCAGCAGTTTAGGACAGGGGTTACAGCCCCAGCATTTT. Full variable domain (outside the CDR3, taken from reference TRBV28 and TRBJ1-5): DVKVTQSSRYLVKRTGEKVFLECVQDMDHENMFWYRQDPGLGLRLIYFSYDVKMKEKGDIPEGYSVSREKKERFSLILESASTNQTSMYLCASSLGQGLQPQHFGDGTRLSIL.

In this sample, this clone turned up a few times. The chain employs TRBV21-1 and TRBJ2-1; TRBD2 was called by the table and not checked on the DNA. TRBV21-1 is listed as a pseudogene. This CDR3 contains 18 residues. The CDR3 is CASSKPLERGYSYNEQFF. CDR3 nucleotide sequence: TGTGCCAGCAGCAAACCCCTCGAACGGGGGTACTCCTACAATGAGCAGTTCTTC.

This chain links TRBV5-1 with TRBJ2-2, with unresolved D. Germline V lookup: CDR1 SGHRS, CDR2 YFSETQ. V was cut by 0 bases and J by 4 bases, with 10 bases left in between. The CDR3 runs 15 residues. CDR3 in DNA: TGCGCCAGCAGCTTGGACTCCCCCTTCACCGGGGAGCTGTTTTTT. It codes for CASSLDSPFTGELFF.

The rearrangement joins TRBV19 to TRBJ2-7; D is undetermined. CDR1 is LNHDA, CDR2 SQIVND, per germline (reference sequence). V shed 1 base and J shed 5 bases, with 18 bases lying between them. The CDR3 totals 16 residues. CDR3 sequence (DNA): TGTGCCAGTAGTATAGTAGTAGGCCAGGCCCGTCACGAGCAGTACTTC. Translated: CASSIVVGQARHEQYF.

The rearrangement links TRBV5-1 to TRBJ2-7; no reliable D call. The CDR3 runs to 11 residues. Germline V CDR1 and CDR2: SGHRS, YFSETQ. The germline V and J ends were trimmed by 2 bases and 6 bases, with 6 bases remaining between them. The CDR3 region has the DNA TGCGCCAGCAGCTTCGACACCGAGCAGTACTTC. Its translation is CASSFDTEQYF. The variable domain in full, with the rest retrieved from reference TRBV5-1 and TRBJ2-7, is KAGVTQTPRYLIKTRGQQVTLSCSPISGHRSVSWYQQTPGQGLQFLFEYFSETQRNKGNFPGRFSGRQFSNSRSEMNVSTLELGDSALYLCASSFDTEQYFGPGTRLTVT.

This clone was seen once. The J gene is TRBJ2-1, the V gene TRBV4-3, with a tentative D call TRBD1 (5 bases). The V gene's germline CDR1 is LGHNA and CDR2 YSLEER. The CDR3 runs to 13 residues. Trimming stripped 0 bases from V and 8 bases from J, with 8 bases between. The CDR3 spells CASSQESGHEQFF. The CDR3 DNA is TGCGCCAGCAGCCAAGAATCAGGGCATGAGCAGTTCTTC.

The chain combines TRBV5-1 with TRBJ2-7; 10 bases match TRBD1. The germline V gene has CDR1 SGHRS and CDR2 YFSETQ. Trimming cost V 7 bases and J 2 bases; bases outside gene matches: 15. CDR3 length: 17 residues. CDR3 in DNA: TGCGCCAGCCAAATATCCTCCGGGACAGGGGCCCCCTACGAGCAGTACTTC. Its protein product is CASQISSGTGAPYEQYF. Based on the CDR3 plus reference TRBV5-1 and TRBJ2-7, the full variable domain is KAGVTQTPRYLIKTRGQQVTLSCSPISGHRSVSWYQQTPGQGLQFLFEYFSETQRNKGNFPGRFSGRQFSNSRSEMNVSTLELGDSALYLCASQISSGTGAPYEQYFGPGTRLTVT.